Listed here are 29 T cell receptor beta chains from one sample, sequenced in a study of regulatory T cells in long-lasting Graves disease. With iRepertoire HTBI primers and Arm-PCR of CDR3 regions, TCR beta libraries were built. TCRdb reanalysed the multiplex PCR reads using MiXCR and keeps one entry per CDR3 protein. Of about 420,000 distinct CDR3 sequences in the sample, 23% were seen once. The time point: persistent/refractory GD, antithyroid drugs over 5 years with positive TRAb. Extracted RNA from PBMCs served as the source of the TCR library. Source: peripheral blood mononuclear cells (PBMCs), taken when the disease was refractory, from a patient treated with antithyroid drugs. These receptors came from a female donor with Graves disease.

This clonotype was seen more than once but under ten times. This chain connects TRBV6-5 to TRBJ1-2; D might be TRBD1 (6 bases). CDR1 is MNHEY, CDR2 SVGAGI, per germline. The CDR3 is 16 residues long. Trimming pared 2 bases from V and 7 bases from J, leaving 20 bases between. The CDR3, as DNA: TGTGCCAGCAGTTACGTCCCGGGGGGCGCCGAGCTTGGCTACACCTTC. This sequence encodes CASSYVPGGAELGYTF.

The J gene is TRBJ2-5, the V gene TRBV30; perhaps TRBD2 as D (6 bases). Germline CDR1 and CDR2: GTSNPN and SVGIG (reference sequence). V dropped 4 bases and J dropped 5 bases, with 17 bases sitting between them. CDR3 length: 14 residues. CDR3 nucleotides: TGTGCCTGGACCATCTCCTCGCGGGGTGAGACCCAGTACTTC. Protein: CAWTISSRGETQYF.

This clonotype was seen at least ten times. The chain is built from TRBV18 and TRBJ1-1, with D unresolved. The CDR3 length is 13 residues. CDR1 KGHSH and CDR2 LQKENI come from the germline V gene. V was clipped by 6 bases and J by 7 bases, with 15 bases between them. The CDR3: CASSPGMGNEAFF. In DNA form, the CDR3 reads TGTGCCAGCTCCCCCGGGATGGGGAATGAAGCTTTCTTT.

This clonotype was detected a few times. The chain carries TRBV7-9 and TRBJ1-2, with 7 bases identical to TRBD1. The CDR3 is 15 amino acids. The germline V gene encodes CDR1 SEHNR and CDR2 FQNEAQ (reference sequence). V was pared by 4 bases and J by 3 bases, with 8 bases of the junction left unmatched. CDR3 sequence: CASSSKTGNDYGYTF. For the CDR3, the DNA is TGTGCCAGCAGCTCAAAGACAGGGAATGACTATGGCTACACCTTC.

The rearrangement links TRBV7-9 to TRBJ2-1, with TRBD1 matching over 8 bases. Germline assignment: CDR1 SEHNR and CDR2 FQNEAQ (reference sequence). The CDR3 has 16 residues. V lost 0 bases, J lost 7 bases, and 8 bases stayed unmatched. This CDR3 is CASSLAGYRGRNEQFF. The CDR3 DNA follows: TGTGCCAGCAGCTTAGCCGGATACAGGGGGAGGAATGAGCAGTTCTTC.

At least ten counts were recorded for this clonotype. This chain joins TRBV30 and TRBJ2-5, with 9 bases that match TRBD1. Germline lookup yields CDR1 GTSNPN and CDR2 SVGIG (reference sequence). The CDR3 covers 15 residues. The J segment lost 5 bases and the V segment lost 2 bases, leaving 9 bases of the junction unmatched. CDR3 in amino acids: CAWSLRTGAGETQYF. The CDR3 region has the DNA TGTGCCTGGAGTTTACGGACAGGGGCAGGGGAGACCCAGTACTTC.

CDR3 in DNA: TGTGCCAGCAGTTTTCGGGTTTTTATCGGGGGAGGCGAAAAACTGTTTTTT. Amino acid sequence: CASSFRVFIGGGEKLFF. V gene TRBV28 combines with J gene TRBJ1-4; weak D call: TRBD1 (5 bases). V was cut by 3 bases and J by 8 bases, with 22 bases left in between. From germline, CDR1 is MDHEN and CDR2 SYDVKM. The CDR3 runs 17 residues.

The DNA of the CDR3 is TGTGCCAGCAGCGTCCGGGACAGGGGCGCTGAAGCTTTCTTT. This gives the protein CASSVRDRGAEAFF. The rearrangement joins TRBV9 to TRBJ1-1, with TRBD1 identical over 10 bases. The CDR3 loop spans 14 amino acids. Germline CDR1 is SGDLS and CDR2 is YYNGEE. Losses at the gene ends were 2 bases for V and 6 bases for J; bases not matched to a gene: 4.

V and J are TRBV10-3 and TRBJ2-5; D unresolved. The CDR3 spans 11 residues. Germline values: CDR1 ENHRY, CDR2 SYGVKD. Deletions cut 2 bases from V and 9 bases from J, with 7 bases between. The CDR3 bases are TGTGCCATCAGTGAGCTAAGAGCCCAGTACTTC. Amino acids: CAISELRAQYF.

The chain employs TRBV5-1 and TRBJ2-1, with D possibly matching TRBD1 (5 bases). Near its end, the DNA agrees better with TRBJ2-5, so the J call may be wrong. Germline V gene data show CDR1 as SGHRS and CDR2 as YFSETQ. The CDR3 consists of 15 residues. DNA for the CDR3: TGCGCCAGCAGCTCGGCAGGGTGGGGCCAAGAGACCCAGTACTTC. This translates into CASSSAGWGQETQYF.

The chain recombines TRBV5-1 with TRBJ2-4; 7 nucleotides match TRBD1. V trimming: 4 bases; J trimming: 5 bases; junction bases outside the gene matches: 6. In germline, CDR1 is SGHRS, CDR2 YFSETQ. The length of the CDR3 is 14 residues. CDR3 residues: CASSPGTVENIQYF. Here the CDR3 DNA reads TGCGCCAGCAGCCCCGGGACAGTGGAAAACATTCAGTACTTC.

This clonotype was observed a handful of times. The rearrangement joins TRBV5-1 to TRBJ2-7; D is possibly TRBD1 (5 bases). Trimming pared 4 bases from V and 0 bases from J, leaving 8 bases between. This CDR3 comprises 13 residues. Germline V lookup: CDR1 SGHRS, CDR2 YFSETQ. The CDR3 region has the DNA TGCGCCAGCAGCGTTGGGGCCTCCTACGAGCAGTACTTC. This translates into CASSVGASYEQYF.

This clonotype turned up a few times. V is TRBV27 and J is TRBJ2-7; 9 nucleotides agree with TRBD1. Trimming took 6 bases from V and 3 from J; bases not matched to a gene: 9. From germline, CDR1 is MNHEY and CDR2 SMNVEV (reference sequence). CDR3 size: 15 residues. CDR3 DNA sequence: TGTGCCAGCAGATCGGGACAGGGAGTTGTCTACGAGCAGTACTTC. Translated: CASRSGQGVVYEQYF.

The sample holds a few counts of this clonotype. V and J are TRBV7-2 and TRBJ1-4, with 7 bases aligning to TRBD1. The CDR3 has 14 amino acids. The germline gives CDR1 SGHTA, CDR2 FQGNSA. Germline trimming cut 3 bases from V and 7 bases from J; bases unmatched to any gene: 5. As DNA, the CDR3 is TGTGCCAGCAGCTTGACAGGGTGGGCTGAAAAACTGTTTTTT. As protein: CASSLTGWAEKLFF.

This clonotype was picked up many times. The genes are TRBV7-6 and TRBJ1-2; weak D call: TRBD1 (6 bases). The CDR3 covers 15 residues. Trimming shortened V by 5 bases and J by 2 bases, and 15 bases separated the two germline ends. Germline V gene lookup returns CDR1 SGHVS and CDR2 FNYEAQ. CDR3 amino acids: CASSPISRGNYGYTF. DNA of the CDR3: TGTGCCAGCAGCCCTATTTCCAGGGGAAACTATGGCTACACCTTC.

V usage is TRBV7-9 and J usage is TRBJ2-2, with D unresolved. The V and J ends lost 7 bases and 3 bases respectively, with 18 bases between them. The CDR3 totals 16 residues. The germline CDR1 and CDR2 sequences are SEHNR and FQNEAQ (reference sequence). The CDR3 bases are TGTGCCAGCAAAAGATGGCTGTGGGGTGACACCGGGGAGCTGTTTTTT. It specifies CASKRWLWGDTGELFF.

The genes are TRBV27 and TRBJ2-2; 13 bases map to TRBD2. Germline V gives CDR1 MNHEY, CDR2 SMNVEV (reference sequence). CDR3 length equals 17 residues. Unmatched junction bases numbered 8, after V lost 5 bases and J lost 5 bases. The CDR3 region is CASSARTSGSKTGELFF. Written as DNA, the CDR3 is TGTGCCAGCAGTGCCCGGACTAGCGGGAGCAAGACCGGGGAGCTGTTTTTT.

To note about this clonotype: Germline is not matched at one junction end, which may reflect a read error. The chain has TRBV28 and TRBJ2-6, with TRBD2 as a possible D gene (7 bases). The length of the CDR3 is 13 residues. Germline loops: CDR1 MDHEN, CDR2 SYDVKM. The CDR3 bases are TGTGCCAGCAGCCATGCGGGGGCCTACGTCCTGACTTTC. Its translation is CASSHAGAYVLTF.

V and J are TRBV6-1 and TRBJ2-5; perhaps TRBD2 as D (5 bases). The germline V gene has CDR1 MNHNS and CDR2 SASEGT. V lost 4 bases and J lost 4, with 19 bases in between. This CDR3 is built from 16 residues. In DNA form, the CDR3 reads TGTGCCAGCAGTGTCCTAGACGGCTTAGAGGGAGAGACCCAGTACTTC. It encodes CASSVLDGLEGETQYF.

Only a few counts were recorded for this clonotype. The chain uses TRBV29-1 and TRBJ2-1; 8 bases are a match to TRBD2. Germline trimming cut 1 base from V and 0 bases from J; bases unmatched to any gene: 17. Germline-derived CDR1 and CDR2 are SQVTM and ANQGSEA. CDR3 size: 20 residues. The CDR3 is CSVEGGMAGGPKSSYNEQFF. CDR3 DNA: TGCAGCGTTGAAGGGGGAATGGCGGGAGGACCTAAAAGCTCCTACAATGAGCAGTTCTTC.

A few counts support this clonotype. The chain couples TRBV27 to TRBJ1-2; a possible D gene is TRBD1 (5 bases). V gave up 4 bases and J gave up 0 bases, with 12 bases separating them. This CDR3 is built from 15 residues. CDR1 is MNHEY, CDR2 SMNVEV, per germline (reference sequence). This chain's CDR3 is CASSSKGNSNYGYTF. The CDR3 DNA follows: TGTGCCAGCAGTTCGAAGGGGAACTCTAACTATGGCTACACCTTC.

This clonotype was detected a few times. The chain carries TRBV20-1 and TRBJ2-1; D remains ambiguous. V was pared by 1 base and J by 9 bases, with 10 bases between. The CDR3 covers 12 residues. Germline CDR1 reads DFQATT; CDR2 reads SNEGSKA (reference sequence). CDR3 region: CSARVQPTEQFF. For the CDR3, the DNA is TGCAGTGCTAGAGTACAACCAACTGAGCAGTTCTTC.

This clonotype was picked up many times. This sequence joins TRBV6-1 and TRBJ2-1; D gene unclear. The CDR3 spans 14 residues. V shed 3 bases and J shed 2 bases, with 8 bases lying between them. Germline V gives CDR1 MNHNS, CDR2 SASEGT. The DNA for the CDR3 is TGTGCCAGCAGTGATGGACCGGCCTACAATGAGCAGTTCTTC. It specifies CASSDGPAYNEQFF.

The V and J genes are TRBV7-9 and TRBJ2-7; D might be TRBD1 or TRBD2, each matching 6 bases. Germline CDR1 and CDR2: SEHNR and FQNEAQ (reference sequence). Between the trimmed V and J ends, which lost 5 bases and 0 bases, there was a span of 29 bases. This CDR3 has 20 amino acids. For the CDR3, the DNA is TGTGCCAGCAGCGGCGTAGTGGGTGTTCGAGGGGGGCCTACCTCCTACGAGCAGTACTTC. It encodes CASSGVVGVRGGPTSYEQYF.

This clonotype showed up many times. This chain connects TRBV2 to TRBJ1-5, with D uncertain. The CDR3 consists of 13 residues. Germline-derived CDR1 and CDR2 are SNHLY and FYNNEI. Trimming shortened V by 1 base and J by 3 bases, and 4 bases separated the two germline ends. CDR3 loop: CASSEGPNQPQHF. The CDR3 DNA sequence: TGTGCCAGCAGTGAAGGCCCCAATCAGCCCCAGCATTTT.

The chain joins TRBV3-1 to TRBJ1-4; 7 nucleotides agree with TRBD1. The CDR3 spans 14 residues. V gave up 4 bases and J gave up 2 bases; unmatched junction bases: 1. Germline V gene data show CDR1 as LGHDT and CDR2 as YNNKEL (reference sequence). DNA for the CDR3: TGTGCCAGCAGCCCAGGGGGGACTAATGAAAAACTGTTTTTT. Amino acids: CASSPGGTNEKLFF.

The V gene is TRBV30, the J gene TRBJ2-7, with 12 bases identical to TRBD1. With V trimmed by 0 bases and J by 4 bases, 4 bases remained unmatched. This CDR3 contains 15 residues. From germline, CDR1 is GTSNPN and CDR2 SVGIG (reference sequence). The CDR3 here is CAWSVGGQGAYEQYF. CDR3 in DNA: TGTGCCTGGAGTGTAGGGGGACAGGGGGCGTACGAGCAGTACTTC.

The chain is built from TRBV7-6 and TRBJ2-7; 7 bases line up with TRBD1. Trimming at V came to 1 base and at J to 3 bases, leaving 6 bases not matched to a gene. The germline gives CDR1 SGHVS, CDR2 FNYEAQ. The CDR3 is 15 amino acids. This CDR3 is CASSLVETGNYEQYF. CDR3 nucleotides: TGTGCCAGCAGCTTAGTAGAGACAGGGAACTACGAGCAGTACTTC.

Worth noting for this clonotype: Since a much larger clone is just one base distant, this may be a read error. The J gene is TRBJ1-4, the V gene TRBV11-2, with 7 positions matching TRBD1. After removal of 5 bases from V and 7 bases from J, the junction contained 13 bases not matched to a gene. Germline CDR1 is SGHAT and CDR2 is FQNNGV. The CDR3 runs to 16 residues. The CDR3 loop is CASSHGIGGFREKLFF. The CDR3 region has the DNA TGTGCCAGCAGCCACGGGATAGGGGGCTTTCGTGAAAAACTGTTTTTT.